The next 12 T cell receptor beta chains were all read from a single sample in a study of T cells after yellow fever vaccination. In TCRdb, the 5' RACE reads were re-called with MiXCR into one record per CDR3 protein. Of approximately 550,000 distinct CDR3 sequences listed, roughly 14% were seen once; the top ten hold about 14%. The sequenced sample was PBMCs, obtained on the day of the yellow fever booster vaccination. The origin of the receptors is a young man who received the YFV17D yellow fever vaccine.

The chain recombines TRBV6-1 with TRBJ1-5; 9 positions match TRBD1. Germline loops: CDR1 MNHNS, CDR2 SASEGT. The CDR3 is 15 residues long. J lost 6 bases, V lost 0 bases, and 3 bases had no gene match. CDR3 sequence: CASSEAGQGIQPQHF. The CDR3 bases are TGTGCCAGCAGTGAAGCGGGACAGGGAATTCAGCCCCAGCATTTT.

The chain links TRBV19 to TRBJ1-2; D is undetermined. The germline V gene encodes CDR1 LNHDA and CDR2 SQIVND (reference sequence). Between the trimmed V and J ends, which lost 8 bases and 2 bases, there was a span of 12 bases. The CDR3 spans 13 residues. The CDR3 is CASSGVGNYGYTF. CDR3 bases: TGTGCCAGTTCCGGCGTCGGGAACTATGGCTACACCTTC.

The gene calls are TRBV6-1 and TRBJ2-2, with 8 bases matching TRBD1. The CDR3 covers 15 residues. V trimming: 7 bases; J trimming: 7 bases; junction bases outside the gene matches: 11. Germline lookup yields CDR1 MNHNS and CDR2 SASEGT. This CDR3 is CASNSGQDLIGELFF. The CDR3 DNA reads TGTGCCAGCAACTCGGGACAGGACTTGATCGGGGAGCTGTTTTTT.

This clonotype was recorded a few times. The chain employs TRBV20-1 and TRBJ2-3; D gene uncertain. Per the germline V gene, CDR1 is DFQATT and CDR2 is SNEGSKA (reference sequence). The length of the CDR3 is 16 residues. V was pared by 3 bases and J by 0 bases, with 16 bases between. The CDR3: CSASSGRSASTDTQYF. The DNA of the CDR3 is TGCAGTGCTAGTTCAGGTCGATCCGCTAGCACAGATACGCAGTATTTT.

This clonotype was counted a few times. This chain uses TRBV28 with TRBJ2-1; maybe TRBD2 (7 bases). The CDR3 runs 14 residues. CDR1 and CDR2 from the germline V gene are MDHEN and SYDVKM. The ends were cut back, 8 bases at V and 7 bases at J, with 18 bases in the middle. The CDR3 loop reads CASGREEGGNEQFF. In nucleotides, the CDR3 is TGTGCCAGCGGCCGTGAAGAGGGGGGGAATGAGCAGTTCTTC. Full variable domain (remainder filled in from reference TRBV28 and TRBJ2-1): DVKVTQSSRYLVKRTGEKVFLECVQDMDHENMFWYRQDPGLGLRLIYFSYDVKMKEKGDIPEGYSVSREKKERFSLILESASTNQTSMYLCASGREEGGNEQFFGPGTRLTVL.

The CDR3 protein is CASSYGGLDYNEQFF. Written as DNA, the CDR3 is TGTGCCAGCAGTTATGGGGGATTAGACTACAATGAGCAGTTCTTC. The chain uses TRBV12-3 or TRBV12-4 and TRBJ2-1; the D gene could be TRBD1 or TRBD2 (5 bases each). This CDR3 region has 15 residues. Trimming cost V 4 bases and J 3 bases, with 13 bases left between them.

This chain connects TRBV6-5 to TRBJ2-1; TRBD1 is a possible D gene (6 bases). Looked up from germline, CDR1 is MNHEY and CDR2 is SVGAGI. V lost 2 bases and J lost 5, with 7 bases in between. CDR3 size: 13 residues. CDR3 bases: TGTGCCAGCAGTTACGGGGGCCACAATGAGCAGTTCTTC. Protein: CASSYGGHNEQFF.

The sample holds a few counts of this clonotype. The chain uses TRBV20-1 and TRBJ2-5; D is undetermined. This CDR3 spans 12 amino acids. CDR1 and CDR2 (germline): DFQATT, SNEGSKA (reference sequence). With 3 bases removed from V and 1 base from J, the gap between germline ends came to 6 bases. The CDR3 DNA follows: TGCAGTGCTAGGAGTCTCCAAGAGACCCAGTACTTC. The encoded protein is CSARSLQETQYF.

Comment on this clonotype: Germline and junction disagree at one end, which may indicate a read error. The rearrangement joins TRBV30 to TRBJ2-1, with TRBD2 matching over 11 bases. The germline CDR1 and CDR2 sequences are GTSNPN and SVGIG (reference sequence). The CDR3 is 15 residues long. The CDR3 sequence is CAWSYRYGLAGPRIF. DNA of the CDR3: TGTGCCTGGAGTTATCGATACGGACTAGCGGGCCCGCGGATCTTC.

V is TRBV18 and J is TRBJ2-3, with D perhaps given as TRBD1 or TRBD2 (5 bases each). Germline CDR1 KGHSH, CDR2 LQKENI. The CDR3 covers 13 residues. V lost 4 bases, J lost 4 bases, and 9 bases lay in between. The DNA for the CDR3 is TGTGCCAGCTCACTTGGGACGCCAGATACGCAGTATTTT. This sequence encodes CASSLGTPDTQYF.

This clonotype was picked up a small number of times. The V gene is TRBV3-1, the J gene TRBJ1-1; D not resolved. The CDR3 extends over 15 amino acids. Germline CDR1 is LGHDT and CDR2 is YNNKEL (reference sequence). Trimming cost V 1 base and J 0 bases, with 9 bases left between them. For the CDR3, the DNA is TGTGCCAGCAGCCAAGGGGGAGCAATGAACACTGAAGCTTTCTTT. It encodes CASSQGGAMNTEAFF.

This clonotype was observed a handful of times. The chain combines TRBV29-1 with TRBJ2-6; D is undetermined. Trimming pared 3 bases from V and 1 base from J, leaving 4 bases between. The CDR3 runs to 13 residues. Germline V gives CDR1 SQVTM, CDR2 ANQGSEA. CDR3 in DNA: TGCAGCGTTGAGGTTTCTGGGGCCAACGTCCTGACTTTC. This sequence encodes CSVEVSGANVLTF.